This T cell receptor beta chain came from a study of blood T cell repertoires in COVID-19 (dated by TCRdb to 2020 to 2022). Looking at the study overall: Samples from collaborators originated in the United States, Italy and Spain and spanned both the acute and convalescent phases of COVID-19. The prospective study material was composed of cDNA or gDNA derived from T cells, B-cell-depleted T cells, or PBMCs. The dataset comprised deeply sampled blood TCRbeta repertoires from subjects exposed to, actively infected with, or recovered from COVID-19. The repertoires were released in a freely available public database intended as a resource for research on the immune response to SARS-CoV-2. Samples came from the ongoing ImmuneRACE study (first 160 participants) plus 1,254 subjects from 6 global collaborators. The sample metadata nearly always contained a de-identified subject ID, COVID-19 status, age in years and sex. Where HLA class I and class II types were available, the types were taken from metadata supplied by the sample provider, not from assay-based typing.

The immunoSEQ Assay, a bias-controlled multiplex PCR, was used to amplify TCRbeta CDR3 regions from genomic DNA. As for the original processing: The number of nucleated cells in each sample was estimated from the amplification of reference gene primers within the assay. To quantify the absolute abundance of each unique TCRbeta CDR3 rearrangement, sequence reads were collapsed and filtered. For each sample, productive Simpson clonality was calculated as the square root of Simpson's diversity index across productive rearrangements. TCRdb obtained this table from immuneACCESS and retained in-frame rearrangements with V and J assigned. These tables miss some clones; where compared with another copy, unresolved V genes account for less than half of the shortfall, and the remainder is unexplained. V and J calls and clone size are given by that table; D and trimming were obtained from the DNA. Within this sample are about 58,000 clones, with 88% of them counted one time only. About 8% of the sample comes from the top ten.

Broader findings and caveats from the paper: Clinical and demographic metadata were provided uncurated, with the amount varying by source and participant.

Worth noting for this clone: There is no known antigen for this receptor. The input lacks base qualities; no much larger clone sits a single base away.

From cysteine to phenylalanine, the CDR3 is 16 amino acids long. Just CDR3 DNA is preserved here, 48 bases in frame from base 1. Germline trimming: 4 bases from V, 0 bases from J; junction bases outside gene matches: 4. Based on the germline V gene, the CDR1 and CDR2 sequences are SGHTS and YDEGEE. Collaborating institutions collected whole blood in K2EDTA tubes following their own protocols. For TCRbeta analysis, collaborator samples were shipped as frozen whole blood, as isolated PBMCs, or as DNA extracted from either sample type. The chain is assembled from TRBV5-8 and TRBJ2-1, with 10 bases matching TRBD2. The sequenced sample was peripheral blood. The receptor's source is a woman between 65 and 79 years old with active COVID-19. DNA sequence: TGTGCCAGCAGCATAGCGGGAGGCCCCTCCTACAATGAGCAGTTCTTC. The translation is CASSIAGGPSYNEQFF.